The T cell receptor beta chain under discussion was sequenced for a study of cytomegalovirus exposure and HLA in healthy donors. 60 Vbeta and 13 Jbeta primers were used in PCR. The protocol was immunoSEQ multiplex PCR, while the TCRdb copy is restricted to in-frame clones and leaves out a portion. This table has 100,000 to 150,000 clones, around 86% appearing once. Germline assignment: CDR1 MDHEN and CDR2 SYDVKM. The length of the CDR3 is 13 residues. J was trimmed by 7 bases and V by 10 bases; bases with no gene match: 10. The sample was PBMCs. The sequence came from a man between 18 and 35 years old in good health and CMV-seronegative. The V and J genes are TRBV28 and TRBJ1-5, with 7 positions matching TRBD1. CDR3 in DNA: TGTGCCACCGCCGACAGGGCAGAGCAGCCCCAGCATTTT. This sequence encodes CATADRAEQPQHF.